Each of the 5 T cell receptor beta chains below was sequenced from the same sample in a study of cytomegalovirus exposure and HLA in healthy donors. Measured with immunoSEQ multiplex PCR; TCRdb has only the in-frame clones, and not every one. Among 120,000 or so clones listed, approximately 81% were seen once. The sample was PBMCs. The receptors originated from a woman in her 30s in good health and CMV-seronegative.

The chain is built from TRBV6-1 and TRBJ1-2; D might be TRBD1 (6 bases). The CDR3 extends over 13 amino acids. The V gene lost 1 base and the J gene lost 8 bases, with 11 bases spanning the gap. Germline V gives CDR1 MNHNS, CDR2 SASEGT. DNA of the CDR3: TGTGCCAGCAGTGAAGACAGGGAACGCGGCTACACCTTC. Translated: CASSEDRERGYTF.

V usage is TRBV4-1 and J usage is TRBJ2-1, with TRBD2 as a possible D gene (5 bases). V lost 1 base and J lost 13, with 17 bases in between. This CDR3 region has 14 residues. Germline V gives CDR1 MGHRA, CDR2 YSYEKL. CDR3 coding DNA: TGCGCCAGCAGCCAAGTAGGTACTGTGGAGGACCAGTTCTTC. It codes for CASSQVGTVEDQFF.

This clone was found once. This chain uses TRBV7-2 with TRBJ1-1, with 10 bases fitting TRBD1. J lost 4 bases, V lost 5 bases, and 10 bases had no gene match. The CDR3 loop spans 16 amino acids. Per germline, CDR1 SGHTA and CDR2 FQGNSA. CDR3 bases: TGTGCCAGCAGCGTCAGGGACAGGGGTGGAGGCACTGAAGCTTTCTTT. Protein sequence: CASSVRDRGGGTEAFF. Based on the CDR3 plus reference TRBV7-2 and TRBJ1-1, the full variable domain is GAGVSQSPSNKVTEKGKDVELRCDPISGHTALYWYRQSLGQGLEFLIYFQGNSAPDKSGLPSDRFSAERTGGSVSTLTIQRTQQEDSAVYLCASSVRDRGGGTEAFFGQGTRLTVV.

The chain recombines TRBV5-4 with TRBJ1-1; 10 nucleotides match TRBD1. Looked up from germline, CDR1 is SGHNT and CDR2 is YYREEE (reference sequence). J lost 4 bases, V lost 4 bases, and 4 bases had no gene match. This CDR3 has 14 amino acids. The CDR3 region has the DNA TGTGCCAGCAGCCATGGACAGGGGGGCACTGAAGCTTTCTTT. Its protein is CASSHGQGGTEAFF. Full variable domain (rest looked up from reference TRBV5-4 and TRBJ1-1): ETGVTQSPTHLIKTRGQQVTLRCSSQSGHNTVSWYQQALGQGPQFIFQYYREEENGRGNFPPRFSGLQFPNYSSELNVNALELDDSALYLCASSHGQGGTEAFFGQGTRLTVV.

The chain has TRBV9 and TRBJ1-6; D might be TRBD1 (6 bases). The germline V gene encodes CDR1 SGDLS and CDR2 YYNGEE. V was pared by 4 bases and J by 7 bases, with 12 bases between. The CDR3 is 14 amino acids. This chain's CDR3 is CASSPLQGNSPLHF. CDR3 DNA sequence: TGTGCCAGCAGCCCCCTACAGGGAAATTCACCCCTCCACTTT.